This passage covers 20 T cell receptor beta chains from one sample sequenced in a study of T cell repertoires in cytomegalovirus infection. No cognate antigen is known for these TCRs. TCRdb recomputed calls from the reads with MiXCR, one row per CDR3 protein. The sample consists of hundreds of thousands of distinct CDR3 sequences, around 35% of them appearing once. The material was cultured PBMCs, obtained from culture after CMV antigen stimulation. The receptors derive from a human donor in good health (CMV status not recorded). Some clones in this sample may be carry-over from other donors' samples.

J is TRBJ2-1 and V is TRBV27; tentatively, D is TRBD1 (7 bases). Trimming removed 3 bases from V and 6 bases from J, with 12 bases in between. The CDR3 sequence is 14 residues long. Germline lookup yields CDR1 MNHEY and CDR2 SMNVEV (reference sequence). In DNA, the CDR3 is TGTGCCAGCAGTTTGGGGGGACAGTTCAATGAGCAGTTCTTC. It translates to CASSLGGQFNEQFF.

The chain uses TRBV19 and TRBJ2-1; TRBD2 agrees at 9 bases. Germline V CDR1 and CDR2: LNHDA, SQIVND (reference sequence). This CDR3 contains 14 residues. Trimming removed 3 bases from V and 8 bases from J; junction bases left unmatched: 5. CDR3 amino acids: CASSIISGSYEQFF. The CDR3 region has the DNA TGTGCCAGTAGTATTATTAGCGGGAGCTATGAGCAGTTCTTC.

With regard to this clonotype: A much larger clonotype is one base distant, so this may be a read error. The chain joins TRBV7-2 to TRBJ1-2, with no clear D. In germline, CDR1 is SGHTA, CDR2 FQGNSA. This CDR3 region has 15 residues. Trimming shortened V by 4 bases and J by 4 bases, and 16 bases separated the two germline ends. CDR3 bases: TGTGCCAGCAGCTCCGGGCCTCACGACTCCTATGGCTACACCTTC. Translated, it gives CASSSGPHDSYGYTF.

This clonotype has only a few counts. V gene TRBV11-2 combines with J gene TRBJ2-3, with 9 bases fitting TRBD2. CDR1 is SGHAT and CDR2 is FQNNGV in the germline V gene. V was clipped by 7 bases and J by 8 bases; unmatched bases: 7. This CDR3 comprises 13 residues. The CDR3 loop is CASTAGGIGTQYF. Here the CDR3 DNA reads TGTGCCAGCACAGCGGGAGGAATTGGTACGCAGTATTTT.

This clonotype has only a few counts. The chain joins TRBV7-9 to TRBJ1-2; no reliable D call. Trimming took off 0 bases at V and 6 bases at J, with 8 bases between the two ends. The CDR3 sequence is 13 residues long. Germline loops: CDR1 SEHNR, CDR2 FQNEAQ (reference sequence). CDR3 coding DNA: TGTGCCAGCAGCTTAGCCGGGAACAATGGCTACACCTTC. This codes for CASSLAGNNGYTF.

The table lists this clonotype with a few counts. CDR3 sequence: CASTSSGVHSGNTIYF. CDR3 in DNA: TGTGCCAGCACCTCCTCCGGGGTTCACTCTGGAAACACCATATATTTT. V is TRBV28 and J is TRBJ1-3; D is unresolved. CDR1 is MDHEN and CDR2 is SYDVKM in the germline V gene. V gave up 7 bases and J gave up 0 bases, with 16 bases separating them. This CDR3 has 16 amino acids.

This clonotype was counted only a few times. The chain employs TRBV7-8 and TRBJ2-5; TRBD1 might be the D (6 bases). V was shortened by 10 bases and J by 3 bases, with 18 bases between the two germline ends. Germline CDR1 is SGHVS and CDR2 is FQNEAQ. The CDR3 consists of 14 residues. The CDR3 bases are TGTGCCACTTTAACCAGGGGATGGGAAGAGACCCAGTACTTC. Its protein is CATLTRGWEETQYF.

The chain couples TRBV2 to TRBJ1-1; D is possibly TRBD1 (6 bases). V was clipped by 6 bases and J by 3 bases, with 11 bases between them. This CDR3 has 13 residues. CDR1 and CDR2 (germline): SNHLY, FYNNEI. The CDR3 nucleotides read TGTGCCAGCAGGCGACAGGAAGACACTGAAGCTTTCTTT. Its protein product is CASRRQEDTEAFF.

The chain couples TRBV12-3 or TRBV12-4 to TRBJ1-1, with 7 bases fitting TRBD1. The CDR3 covers 13 residues. Unmatched junction bases numbered 10, after V lost 7 bases and J lost 8 bases. CDR3 bases: TGTGCCAGCACCATCCCGGGGACAGCCGAAGCTTTCTTT. This encodes CASTIPGTAEAFF.

Ten or more counts support this clonotype. The chain carries TRBV7-2 and TRBJ2-1, with D maybe TRBD2 (6 bases). The germline V gene encodes CDR1 SGHTA and CDR2 FQGNSA. V was shortened by 1 base and J by 0 bases, with 19 bases between the two germline ends. The CDR3 has 19 amino acids. The CDR3 is CASSLVVRAGRYSYNEQFF. The CDR3 DNA sequence: TGTGCCAGCAGCTTAGTGGTCAGAGCGGGCCGTTACTCCTACAATGAGCAGTTCTTC.

The rearrangement uses TRBV11-2 and TRBJ2-7; 7 positions match TRBD2. This CDR3 is 18 amino acids long. V shed 4 bases and J 0 bases; nucleotides not matched to a gene: 15. Germline V gene data show CDR1 as SGHAT and CDR2 as FQNNGV. The CDR3 DNA sequence: TGTGCCAGCAGCTCTACCCCTTTCGGGAGGCCCTTCTCCTACGAGCAGTACGTC. It translates to CASSSTPFGRPFSYEQYV.

This sequence joins TRBV12-3 or TRBV12-4 and TRBJ2-7; the D call may be TRBD1 or TRBD2 (5 bases each). V shed 1 base and J shed 9 bases, with 16 bases lying between them. The CDR3 runs 14 residues. CDR3 coding DNA: TGTGCCAGCAGTTTAGACGGGACCCCGTGGAGGCAGTACTTC. Translated, it gives CASSLDGTPWRQYF.

This clonotype has more than one count but fewer than ten. The rearrangement joins TRBV7-3 to TRBJ2-2; 9 bases match TRBD2. CDR3 length equals 14 residues. The germline V gene encodes CDR1 SGHTA and CDR2 FQGTGA. V shed 6 bases, J shed 4 bases, and the junction held 3 bases outside the gene matches. CDR3 sequence (DNA): TGTGCCAGCAGTTCGACTAGCGGCACCGGGGAGCTGTTTTTT. This encodes CASSSTSGTGELFF.

The chain is built from TRBV6-1 and TRBJ1-3; the D is unclear. The V end lost 4 bases, the J end lost 4 bases, and 20 bases lay between the germline ends. The CDR3 is 17 amino acids. Germline-derived CDR1 and CDR2 are MNHNS and SASEGT. For the CDR3, the DNA is TGTGCCAGCAGTGTAAAGGAGGCTTTCTTCTCGGGAAACACCATATATTTT. The encoded protein is CASSVKEAFFSGNTIYF.

The chain uses TRBV18 and TRBJ2-5; D uncertain. Trimming left V 0 bases short and J 1 base short, with 9 bases between. Germline V lookup: CDR1 KGHSH, CDR2 LQKENI. The CDR3 is 15 amino acids. The CDR3 is CASSPPHSTQETQYF. DNA of the CDR3: TGTGCCAGCTCACCACCGCACAGTACCCAAGAGACCCAGTACTTC.

The genes are TRBV12-3 or TRBV12-4 and TRBJ1-2, with 8 bases that match TRBD1. V dropped 3 bases and J dropped 7; count of bases not matched to a gene: 13. The CDR3 is 16 amino acids. CDR3 amino acids: CASSFQSGQGDVGYTF. CDR3 coding DNA: TGTGCCAGCAGTTTTCAATCAGGACAGGGAGATGTTGGCTACACCTTC.

This clonotype was observed at least ten times. This sequence joins TRBV7-2 and TRBJ1-2, with TRBD1 as a possible D gene (5 bases). V dropped 5 bases and J dropped 4 bases, with 14 bases sitting between them. Germline loops: CDR1 SGHTA, CDR2 FQGNSA. CDR3 length equals 14 residues. The CDR3 DNA follows: TGTGCCAGCAGCCCATGGGACTTACTCTATGGCTACACCTTC. It codes for CASSPWDLLYGYTF.

The chain links TRBV6-1 to TRBJ1-2, with D maybe TRBD1 (5 bases). V lost 10 bases and J lost 6, with 18 bases in between. In germline, CDR1 is MNHNS, CDR2 SASEGT. The CDR3 runs to 13 residues. The chain's CDR3 is CATQHWGVDGYTF. The CDR3 DNA follows: TGTGCCACCCAACATTGGGGGGTCGATGGCTACACCTTC.

J is TRBJ2-1 and V is TRBV7-2; possible D gene TRBD2, 6 bases. CDR1 and CDR2 (germline): SGHTA, FQGNSA. Between the trimmed V and J ends, which lost 4 bases and 0 bases, there was a span of 10 bases. This CDR3 has 15 amino acids. CDR3 nucleotide sequence: TGTGCCAGCAGCTCACGCGGGGACTCCTACAATGAGCAGTTCTTC. Its translation: CASSSRGDSYNEQFF.

The sample holds one count of this clonotype. V gene TRBV15 combines with J gene TRBJ2-5, with D unclear. The CDR3 totals 13 residues. Germline CDR1 LNHNV, CDR2 YYDKDF (reference sequence). Between the trimmed V and J ends, which lost 1 base and 5 bases, there was a span of 8 bases. CDR3 in amino acids: CATSRVHGETQYF. The CDR3 DNA follows: TGTGCCACCAGCAGAGTACACGGGGAGACCCAGTACTTC.